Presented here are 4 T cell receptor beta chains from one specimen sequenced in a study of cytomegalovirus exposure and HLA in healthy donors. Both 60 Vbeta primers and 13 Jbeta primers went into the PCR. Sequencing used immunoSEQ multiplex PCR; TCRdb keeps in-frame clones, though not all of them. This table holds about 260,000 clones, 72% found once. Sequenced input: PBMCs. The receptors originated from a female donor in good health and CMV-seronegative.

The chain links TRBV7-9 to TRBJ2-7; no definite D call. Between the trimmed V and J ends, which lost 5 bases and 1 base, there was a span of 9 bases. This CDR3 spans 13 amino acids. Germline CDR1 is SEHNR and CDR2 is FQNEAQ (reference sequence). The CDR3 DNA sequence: TGTGCCAGCAGCAGAAGCCTTTCCTACGAGCAGTACTTC. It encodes CASSRSLSYEQYF. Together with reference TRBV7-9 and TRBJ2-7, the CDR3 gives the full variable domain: DTGVSQNPRHKITKRGQNVTFRCDPISEHNRLYWYRQTLGQGPEFLTYFQNEAQLEKSRLLSDRFSAERPKGSFSTLEIQRTEQGDSAMYLCASSRSLSYEQYFGPGTRLTVT.

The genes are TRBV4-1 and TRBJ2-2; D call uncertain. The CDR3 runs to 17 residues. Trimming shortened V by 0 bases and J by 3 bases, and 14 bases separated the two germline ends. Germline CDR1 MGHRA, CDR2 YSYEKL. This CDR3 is CASSQEGWVTDTGELFF. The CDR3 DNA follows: TGCGCCAGCAGCCAAGAAGGATGGGTTACAGACACCGGGGAGCTGTTTTTT.

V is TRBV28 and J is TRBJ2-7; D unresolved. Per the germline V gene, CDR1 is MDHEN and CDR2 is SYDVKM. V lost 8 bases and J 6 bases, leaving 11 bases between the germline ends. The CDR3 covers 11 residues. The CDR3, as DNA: TGTGCCAGCCTTCCCTTTTGCGAGCAGTACTTC. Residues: CASLPFCEQYF. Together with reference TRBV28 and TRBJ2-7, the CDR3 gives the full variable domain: DVKVTQSSRYLVKRTGEKVFLECVQDMDHENMFWYRQDPGLGLRLIYFSYDVKMKEKGDIPEGYSVSREKKERFSLILESASTNQTSMYLCASLPFCEQYFGPGTRLTVT.

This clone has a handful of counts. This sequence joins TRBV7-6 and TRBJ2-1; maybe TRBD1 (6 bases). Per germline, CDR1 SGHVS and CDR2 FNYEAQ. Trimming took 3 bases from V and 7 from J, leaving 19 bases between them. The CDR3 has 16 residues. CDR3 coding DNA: TGTGCCAGCAGCTTGTGGCAGGGGTCGGAAGGTAATGAGCAGTTCTTC. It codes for CASSLWQGSEGNEQFF.